This is a list of T cell receptor beta chains from one sample in a study of spatial heterogeneity in lung cancer. TCRdb reprocessed the 5' RACE reads via MiXCR and lists one record per CDR3 protein. The sample records around 110,000 distinct CDR3 sequences, 12% being singletons. The starting material was PBMCs, obtained at follow-up. These receptors were taken from a male donor with early-stage non-small cell lung cancer. CDR3s include the opening cysteine and the closing phenylalanine or tryptophan. A D gene is named only where the DNA matches it firmly. Clone size is shown for a subset of rows, as once, few, many or a class of expanded clone.

-	TRBJ1-3	-	TRBV3-1	CASSQVSGNTIYF	TGTGCCAGCAGCCAAGTATCTGGAAACACCATATATTTT
-	TRBJ2-7	-	TRBV9	CASSNGTTYEQYF	TGTGCCAGCAGCAACGGGACAACGTACGAGCAGTACTTC
-	TRBJ1-2	-	TRBV5-6	CASSFIADYGYTF	TGTGCCAGCAGCTTCATCGCCGACTATGGCTACACCTTC
TRBD1	TRBJ2-1	many	TRBV6-2/TRBV6-3	CASRPITGVFDNEQFF	TGTGCCAGCAGACCCATAACAGGGGTTTTCGACAATGAGCAGTTCTTC
-	TRBJ1-2	many	TRBV20-1	CSARRDSYGYTF	TGCAGTGCTAGACGAGACAGCTATGGCTACACCTTC
-	TRBJ1-3	-	TRBV6-1	CASSSQQGRGNTIYF	TGTGCCAGCAGTTCCCAACAGGGACGTGGAAACACCATATATTTT
-	TRBJ1-5	few	TRBV7-2	CASSFGYSQPQHF	TGTGCCAGCAGCTTTGGATACAGTCAGCCCCAGCATTTT
TRBD1	TRBJ1-1	many	TRBV7-9	CASSPLRGDSTEAFF	TGTGCCAGCAGCCCCTTACGGGGGGACAGCACTGAAGCTTTCTTT
TRBD1	TRBJ2-7	many	TRBV10-3	CAISGQGANSYEQYF	TGTGCCATCAGTGGACAGGGGGCCAACTCCTACGAGCAGTACTTC
-	TRBJ1-5	few	TRBV5-6	CASSRRAPAGNQPQHF	TGTGCCAGCAGCCGTCGAGCCCCGGCTGGCAATCAGCCCCAGCATTTT
TRBD1	TRBJ2-1	many	TRBV29-1	CSAFIAGGSYNEQFF	TGCAGCGCGTTTATAGCAGGGGGCTCCTACAATGAGCAGTTCTTC
TRBD2	TRBJ2-7	-	TRBV2	CASSRGAYEQYF	TGTGCCAGCAGTCGGGGGGCCTACGAGCAGTACTTC
-	TRBJ1-6	-	TRBV5-1	CASSLEIRATQNSPLHF	TGCGCCAGCAGCTTGGAGATTCGGGCTACTCAGAATTCACCCCTCCACTTT
-	TRBJ1-1	-	TRBV6-5	CASSRQYTNTEAFF	TGTGCCAGCAGTAGACAGTATACGAACACTGAAGCTTTCTTT
TRBD1	TRBJ2-1	few	TRBV24-1	CATQDRGAYNEQFF	TGTGCCACCCAAGACAGGGGTGCCTACAATGAGCAGTTCTTC
-	TRBJ1-1	medium-sized	TRBV29-1	CSVELLNTEAFF	TGCAGCGTTGAACTTCTGAACACTGAAGCTTTCTTT
-	TRBJ2-5	-	TRBV12-3/TRBV12-4	CASSLAGGSRLYF	TGTGCCAGCAGTTTAGCGGGGGGCTCCCGTTTGTACTTC
TRBD2	TRBJ2-1	few	TRBV9	CASSGGLAGRRAYNERFF	TGTGCCAGCAGCGGGGGACTAGCGGGGCGGAGGGCGTACAATGAGCGGTTCTTC
TRBD1	TRBJ2-6	many	TRBV10-3	CAISGVTGGSAGANVLTF	TGTGCCATCAGTGGAGTGACAGGGGGATCGGCGGGGGCCAACGTCCTGACTTTC
TRBD1	TRBJ1-5	-	TRBV10-2	CASSGITGASNQPQHF	TGCGCCAGCAGTGGTATTACAGGGGCCAGCAATCAGCCCCAGCATTTT
-	TRBJ1-2	few	TRBV4-1	CASSQDQLAGSEYGYTF	TGCGCCAGCAGCCAAGATCAGCTGGCCGGCAGCGAATATGGCTACACCTTC
-	TRBJ2-1	-	TRBV5-6	CASSYSWGNEQFF	TGTGCCAGCAGCTACAGCTGGGGGAATGAGCAGTTCTTC
-	TRBJ2-1	-	TRBV12-3/TRBV12-4	CASSSTRVSYNEQFF	TGTGCCAGCAGTTCCACTCGGGTCTCCTACAATGAGCAGTTCTTC
-	TRBJ1-5	-	TRBV7-8	CASSSPSGSNQPQHF	TGTGCCAGCAGCTCCCCCTCAGGATCTAATCAGCCCCAGCATTTT
-	TRBJ1-2	-	TRBV12-3/TRBV12-4	CASSSKQGKGYGYTF	TGTGCCAGCAGTTCCAAACAGGGAAAAGGGTATGGCTACACCTTC
-	TRBJ2-3	-	TRBV6-1	CASSGERTDTQYF	TGTGCCAGCAGTGGCGAAAGGACAGATACGCAGTATTTT
-	TRBJ1-1	few	TRBV2	CASSKATEAFF	TGTGCCAGCAGTAAGGCCACTGAAGCTTTCTTT
TRBD1	TRBJ1-4	-	TRBV27	CASSFGTGSEKLFF	TGTGCCAGCAGTTTTGGGACAGGGAGTGAAAAACTGTTTTTT
-	TRBJ1-1	-	TRBV5-1	CASSPSGFQGDQAFF	TGCGCCAGCAGCCCGTCGGGGTTTCAGGGAGATCAAGCTTTCTTT
-	TRBJ1-3	-	TRBV2	CASRHREVRGNTIYF	TGTGCCAGCAGGCACAGGGAGGTGAGAGGAAACACCATATATTTT
-	TRBJ1-6	-	TRBV2	CARQTGAYNSPLHF	TGTGCCAGACAGACGGGGGCCTATAATTCACCCCTCCACTTT
-	TRBJ1-5	many	TRBV5-1	CASSLGWGQPQHF	TGCGCCAGCAGCTTGGGGTGGGGGCAGCCCCAGCATTTT
TRBD2	TRBJ2-7	many	TRBV24-1	CATSGTTRPLEQYF	TGTGCCACCAGCGGGACTACCAGGCCTCTCGAGCAGTACTTC
-	TRBJ1-1	few	TRBV20-1	CSARQNTEAFF	TGCAGTGCGAGACAGAACACTGAAGCTTTCTTT
-	TRBJ2-2	few	TRBV5-1	CASSLDGTNTGELFF	TGCGCCAGCAGCTTGGACGGAACGAACACCGGGGAGCTGTTTTTT
-	TRBJ2-7	few	TRBV10-3	CAIKGFDEQYF	TGTGCCATCAAGGGTTTCGACGAGCAGTACTTC
-	TRBJ2-7	few	TRBV5-1	CASASGTGPYEQYF	TGCGCCAGCGCCTCCGGGACTGGCCCCTACGAGCAGTACTTC
-	TRBJ1-3	-	TRBV7-2	CASSLARGVGNTIYF	TGTGCCAGCAGCTTAGCCAGGGGCGTTGGAAACACCATATATTTT
-	TRBJ2-5	many	TRBV5-5	CASRPFTEETQYF	TGTGCCAGCAGGCCTTTTACCGAAGAGACCCAGTACTTC
TRBD2	TRBJ2-1	-	TRBV6-1	CASSGDWRGSSYNEQFF	TGTGCCAGCAGTGGGGATTGGCGGGGGAGCTCCTACAATGAGCAGTTCTTC
TRBD1	TRBJ1-5	-	TRBV20-1	CSVPRTGGSNQPQHF	TGCAGTGTCCCAAGGACAGGGGGCTCCAATCAGCCCCAGCATTTT
TRBD1	TRBJ2-7	-	TRBV7-3	CASSLHGQGAREQYF	TGTGCCAGCAGCTTACATGGACAGGGGGCGCGCGAGCAGTACTTC
TRBD2	TRBJ2-1	-	TRBV24-1	CATSSLLGGRDDEQFF	TGTGCCACCAGTTCGCTTCTCGGGGGGAGAGACGATGAGCAGTTCTTC
-	TRBJ2-3	few	TRBV7-3	CASSYQREDTQYF	TGTGCCAGCAGCTACCAAAGGGAAGATACGCAGTATTTT
-	TRBJ1-2	few	TRBV20-1	CSARDLREPYGYTF	TGCAGTGCTAGAGATTTGAGGGAGCCCTATGGCTACACCTTC
-	TRBJ1-5	few	TRBV5-1	CASSLEPDNQPQHF	TGCGCCAGCAGCTTGGAGCCAGACAATCAGCCCCAGCATTTT
-	TRBJ2-4	few	TRBV28	CASSFRRGAKNIQYF	TGTGCCAGCAGTTTTAGACGGGGAGCCAAAAACATTCAGTACTTC